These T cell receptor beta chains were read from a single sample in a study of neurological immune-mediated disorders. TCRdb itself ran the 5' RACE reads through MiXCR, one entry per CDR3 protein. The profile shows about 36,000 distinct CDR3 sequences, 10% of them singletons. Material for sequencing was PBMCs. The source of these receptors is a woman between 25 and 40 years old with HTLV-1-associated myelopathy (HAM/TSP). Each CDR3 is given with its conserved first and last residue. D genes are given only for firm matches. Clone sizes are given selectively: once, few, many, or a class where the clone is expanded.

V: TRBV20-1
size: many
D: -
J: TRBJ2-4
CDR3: CSARELSSKNIQYF
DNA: TGCAGTGCTAGAGAACTATCTTCCAAAAACATTCAGTACTTC

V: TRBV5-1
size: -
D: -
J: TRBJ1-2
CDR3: CASSSLGKGDGYTF
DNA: TGCGCCAGCAGCTCGCTCGGGAAAGGGGATGGCTACACCTTC

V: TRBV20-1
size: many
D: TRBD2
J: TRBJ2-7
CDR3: CSAASSGTSGYEQYF
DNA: TGCAGTGCTGCTAGTTCCGGGACTAGCGGGTACGAGCAGTACTTC

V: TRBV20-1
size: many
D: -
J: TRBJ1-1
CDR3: CSASSTGNTEAFF
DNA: TGCAGTGCTAGCAGTACAGGGAACACTGAAGCTTTCTTT

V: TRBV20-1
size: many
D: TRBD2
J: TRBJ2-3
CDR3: CSARGLAGWDTQYF
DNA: TGCAGTGCTAGGGGACTAGCGGGGTGGGATACGCAGTATTTT

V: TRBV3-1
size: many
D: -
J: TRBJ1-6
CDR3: CASSQRSLLHF
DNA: TGTGCCAGCAGCCAAAGATCACTCCTCCACTTT

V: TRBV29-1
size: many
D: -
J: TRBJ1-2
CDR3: CSVEPGALGYTF
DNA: TGCAGCGTTGAGCCAGGGGCGCTTGGCTACACCTTC

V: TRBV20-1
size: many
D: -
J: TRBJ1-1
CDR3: CSARDRRFREAFF
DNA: TGCAGTGCTAGAGATCGAAGATTCCGGGAAGCTTTCTTT

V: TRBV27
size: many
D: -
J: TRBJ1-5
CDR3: CASSGINQPQHF
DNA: TGTGCCAGCAGTGGTATCAATCAGCCCCAGCATTTT

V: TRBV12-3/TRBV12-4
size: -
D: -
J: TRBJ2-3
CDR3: CANSLSDTLTPTDTQYF
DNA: TGTGCCAACAGTTTATCGGACACCTTGACACCCACAGATACGCAGTATTTT

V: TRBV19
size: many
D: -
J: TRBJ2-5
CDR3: CASTPLGGGVETQYF
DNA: TGTGCCAGTACCCCTTTAGGGGGAGGTGTGGAGACCCAGTACTTC

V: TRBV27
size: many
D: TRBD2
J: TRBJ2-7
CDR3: CASSSAGISYEQYF
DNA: TGTGCCAGCAGTTCAGCGGGGATCTCCTACGAGCAGTACTTC

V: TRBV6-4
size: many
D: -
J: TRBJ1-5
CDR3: CASSDGQDGNQPQHF
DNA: TGTGCCAGCAGTGACGGGCAGGATGGCAATCAGCCCCAGCATTTT

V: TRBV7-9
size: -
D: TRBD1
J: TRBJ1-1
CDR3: CASSPGQAWGTEALF
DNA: TGTGCCAGCAGCCCGGGACAGGCGTGGGGCACTGAAGCTCTCTTT

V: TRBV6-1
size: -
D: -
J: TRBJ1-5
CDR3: CASMAPYDIMLGPQHF
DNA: TGTGCCAGCATGGCCCCTTACGACATCATGCTTGGGCCCCAGCATTTT

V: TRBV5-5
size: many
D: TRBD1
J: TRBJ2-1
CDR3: CASSWGTANSYNEQFF
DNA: TGTGCCAGCAGCTGGGGGACAGCCAACTCCTACAATGAGCAGTTCTTC

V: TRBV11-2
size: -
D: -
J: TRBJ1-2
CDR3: CASSQSRRGDYGYTF
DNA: TGTGCCAGCAGCCAGTCCAGGCGGGGTGACTATGGCTACACCTTC

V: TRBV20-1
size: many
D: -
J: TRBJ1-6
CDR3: CSARGRVSSYNSPLHF
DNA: TGCAGTGCTAGAGGCCGTGTGAGCTCCTATAATTCACCCCTCCACTTT

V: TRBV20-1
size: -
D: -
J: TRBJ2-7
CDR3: CSAERQSSYEQYF
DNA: TGCAGTGCGGAAAGACAGAGCTCCTACGAGCAGTACTTC

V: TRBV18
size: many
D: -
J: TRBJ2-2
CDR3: CASSPPWRGDTGELFF
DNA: TGTGCCAGCTCACCACCGTGGAGGGGAGACACCGGGGAGCTGTTTTTT

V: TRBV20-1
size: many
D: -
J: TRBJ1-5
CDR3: CSALQENQPQHF
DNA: TGCAGTGCTCTACAGGAGAATCAGCCCCAGCATTTT

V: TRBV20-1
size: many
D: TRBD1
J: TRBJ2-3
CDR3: CSARPRGTGRNPGADTQYF
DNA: TGCAGTGCTAGACCAAGGGGGACAGGTAGAAACCCCGGAGCAGATACGCAGTATTTT

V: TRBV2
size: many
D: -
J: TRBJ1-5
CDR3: CASGWRRNQPQHF
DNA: TGTGCCAGCGGGTGGCGGCGCAATCAGCCCCAGCATTTT

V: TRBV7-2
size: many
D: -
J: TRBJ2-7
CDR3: CASSLGRTAYEQYF
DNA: TGTGCCAGCAGCTTAGGACGGACAGCCTACGAGCAGTACTTC

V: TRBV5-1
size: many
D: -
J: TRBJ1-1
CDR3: CASSFGGTEAFF
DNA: TGCGCCAGCAGCTTCGGCGGCACTGAAGCTTTCTTT